In its sample, the clone carrying this TCR beta chain was seen a few times. Its antigen remains unidentified. TCRdb ran MiXCR on the 5' RACE reads and lists one entry per CDR3 protein. Here the sample spans hundreds of thousands of distinct CDR3 sequences, approximately 6.1% being singletons. The sample originates from a study of identical twins. Findings and limits, study-wide: Because invariant MAIT and iNKT cells could be present, zero-insertion analyses could be partly confounded. In monozygotic twins, models underestimated the sharing of out-of-frame TCR alpha. There were fewer insertions in abundant cord blood beta clonotypes, but memory repertoires showed no such pattern.

Trimming pared 1 base from V and 4 bases from J, leaving 11 bases between. The V gene's germline CDR1 is SGHRS and CDR2 YFSETQ. There are 15 residues in the CDR3. The sequencing input was naive T cells sorted from blood. This TCR derives from a man between 18 and 35 years old in good health. V is TRBV5-1 and J is TRBJ1-4, with D maybe TRBD1 (6 bases). The CDR3 DNA sequence: TGCGCCAGCAGCTTGCCACAGGGTGATAATGAAAAACTGTTTTTT. Residues: CASSLPQGDNEKLFF.